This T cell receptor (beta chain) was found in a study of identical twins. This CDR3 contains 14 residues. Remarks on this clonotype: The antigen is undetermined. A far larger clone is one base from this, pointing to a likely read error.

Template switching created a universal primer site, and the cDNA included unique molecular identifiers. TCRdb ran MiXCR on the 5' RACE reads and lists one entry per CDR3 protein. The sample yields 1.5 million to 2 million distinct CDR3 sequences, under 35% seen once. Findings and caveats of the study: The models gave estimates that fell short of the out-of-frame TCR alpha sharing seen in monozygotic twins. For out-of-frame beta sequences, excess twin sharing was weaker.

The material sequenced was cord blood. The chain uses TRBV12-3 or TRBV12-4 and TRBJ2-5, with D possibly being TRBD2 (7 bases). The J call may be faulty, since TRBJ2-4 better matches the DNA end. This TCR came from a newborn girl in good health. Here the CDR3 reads CASSFGGPKNIQYF. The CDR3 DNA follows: TGTGCCAGCAGTTTCGGGGGGCCCAAAAACATTCAGTACTTC.